This TCR beta chain derives from a study of blood T cell repertoires in COVID-19. In the study overall: Both acute and convalescent COVID-19 samples were obtained from the United States, Italy and Spain. From T cells, B-cell-depleted T cells, or PBMCs came the material, which was cDNA or gDNA.

As handled by the study authors: Cell counts per sample came from amplifying reference gene primers. Assay used: immunoSEQ multiplex PCR; TCRdb lists only in-frame clones, some missing. V and J calls and clone size come straight from that table; D and trimming were deduced from the DNA. This table has 88,000 or so clones, approximately 89% appearing once. This CDR3 is 18 amino acids long. The germline CDR1 and CDR2 sequences are SGHVS and FNYEAQ. The V and J ends lost 2 bases and 0 bases respectively, with 17 bases between them. This sequence was found in a man aged 50 to 60 with acute or convalescent COVID-19. The chain combines TRBV7-6 with TRBJ2-1, with unresolved D. The source material was peripheral blood. For the CDR3, the DNA is TGTGCCAGCAGCTTAAATGGTCCACTTGAGGACTCCTACAATGAGCAGTTCTTC. The encoded protein is CASSLNGPLEDSYNEQFF.